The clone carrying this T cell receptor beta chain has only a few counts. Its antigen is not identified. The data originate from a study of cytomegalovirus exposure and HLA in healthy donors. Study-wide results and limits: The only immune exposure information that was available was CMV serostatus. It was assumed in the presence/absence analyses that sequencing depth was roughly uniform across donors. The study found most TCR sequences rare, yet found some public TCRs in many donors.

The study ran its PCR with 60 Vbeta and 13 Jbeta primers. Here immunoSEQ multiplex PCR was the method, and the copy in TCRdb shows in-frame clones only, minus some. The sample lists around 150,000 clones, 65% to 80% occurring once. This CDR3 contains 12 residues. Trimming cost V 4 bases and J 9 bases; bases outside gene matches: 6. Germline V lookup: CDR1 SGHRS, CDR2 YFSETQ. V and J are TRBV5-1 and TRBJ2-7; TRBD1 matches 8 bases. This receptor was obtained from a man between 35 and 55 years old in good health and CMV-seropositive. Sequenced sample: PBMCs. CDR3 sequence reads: CASSPQGAGQYF. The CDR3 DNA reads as TGCGCCAGCAGCCCCCAGGGGGCTGGGCAGTACTTC.